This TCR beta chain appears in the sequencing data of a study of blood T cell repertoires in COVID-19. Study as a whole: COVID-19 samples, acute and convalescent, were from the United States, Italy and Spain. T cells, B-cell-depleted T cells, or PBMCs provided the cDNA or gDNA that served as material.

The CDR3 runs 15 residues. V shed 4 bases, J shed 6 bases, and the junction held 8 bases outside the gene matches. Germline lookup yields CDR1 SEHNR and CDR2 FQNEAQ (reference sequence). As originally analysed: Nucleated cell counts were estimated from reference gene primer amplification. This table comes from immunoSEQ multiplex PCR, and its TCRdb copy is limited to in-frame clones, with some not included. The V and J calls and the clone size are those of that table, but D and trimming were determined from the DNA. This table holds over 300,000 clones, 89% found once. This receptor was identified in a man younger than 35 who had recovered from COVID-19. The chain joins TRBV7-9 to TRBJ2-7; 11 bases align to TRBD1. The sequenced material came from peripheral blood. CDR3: CASSYGQGAISEQYF. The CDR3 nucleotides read TGTGCCAGCAGCTACGGACAGGGGGCGATAAGCGAGCAGTACTTC.